This TCR beta chain was sequenced in a study of neoadjuvant anti-PD-1 for oral cavity cancer (dated by TCRdb to the early 2020s). Regarding the complete study: Before undergoing curative-intent surgical resection, most patients got three to four biweekly nivolumab doses at 3 mg/kg. A fourth nivolumab dose was given around day 43 to patients without progression, and definitive surgical resection was performed in those patients on days 50-56. Responders were defined as patients with complete response, partial response or stable disease by RECIST 1.1; non-responders were defined as patients with progression. The parent correlative cohort had approximately twelve patients and a response rate of 33%. Here is what the overall study found, with its caveats: After neoadjuvant nivolumab, T cell clonality (Gini index) in PBMCs was significantly higher in non-responders than in responders. Only a few patients per response group were included in the TCR analyses, and larger cohorts for validation were called for by the authors. Higher pretreatment blood Treg/Th17 ratios correlated with higher pretreatment blood TCRbeta clonality and lower post-treatment tumor TCRbeta clonality.

This clone has a handful of counts. This clone's antigen is unknown. It has no much larger one-base neighbor in the sample; base qualities were not kept. The time point label of this sample denotes: before neoadjuvant nivolumab. Patients were newly diagnosed with stage II-IVA oral cavity squamous cell carcinoma and had received no prior systemic or radiation treatment. Everyone in the cohort had locally advanced, HPV-negative oral cavity squamous cell carcinoma. Peripheral blood mononuclear cells were analyzed directly, without maintenance or expansion in culture. The samples were obtained from a longitudinal correlative study of a single-arm phase II trial testing neoadjuvant nivolumab in oral cavity squamous cell carcinoma. Genomic DNA-based TCRbeta sequencing was performed on subject-matched pre- and post-treatment PBMCs and tumors from three responders and three non-responders. Peripheral blood mononuclear cells were collected before nivolumab treatment and were collected again after treatment, at the time of surgery. The Maxwell RSC DNA from Cells kit was used to isolate genomic DNA from PBMCs.

A distance of 12 bases separates the germline ends of V and J, which lose 3 bases and 9 bases respectively. The CDR3 has 13 amino acids, counting the end cysteine and phenylalanine. Solely the CDR3 DNA is kept, with 39 bases framed from the first base. As encoded in the germline V gene, CDR1 is KGHSH while CDR2 is LQKENI. PBMC libraries used mostly 480 ng of input genomic DNA for deep sequencing, with six replicates per sample. Following the manufacturer's instructions, the team built TCRbeta libraries using the immunoSEQ hsTCRbeta kit. Sequencing of the completed libraries took place using an Illumina NovaSeq 6000 S4 flow cell after they had been pooled to about 3 nM. In the authors' own workflow: The immunoSEQ Analyzer handled quality control and preprocessing of the raw data. The analysis was limited to productive rearrangements, and each clonotype was defined by a unique CDR3 amino acid sequence. Repertoire clonality was estimated as the Gini-Simpson index, computed with the R package tcR. Student's t test was used to compare Gini indices, and Pearson correlation was used to assess associations with tumor size change. Sourced from immuneACCESS, this table was stored by TCRdb with only in-frame sequences that have V and J called. A share of the clones is absent; for the studies checked, an unresolved V gene accounts for under half, and the remainder has no known explanation. Clone size and V and J calls were adopted from that table, with D and trimming inferred from the DNA. In all, the sample holds about 14,000 clones, and approximately 70% of those were seen once. The biggest ten clones account for roughly 3% of the sample.

The specimen was PBMCs, collected before nivolumab (anti-PD-1) treatment. This chain joins TRBV18 to TRBJ1-5; confidence is insufficient to name the D gene. This sequence originates from a person between 35 and 79 years old with oral cavity squamous cell carcinoma. The CDR3 region has the sequence CASSPGRQWPQHF. The DNA sequence follows: TGTGCCAGCTCACCGGGCCGCCAGTGGCCCCAGCATTTT.